A selection of T cell receptor beta chains follows, all from one sample in a study of blood T cell repertoires in COVID-19. The protocol was immunoSEQ multiplex PCR, while the TCRdb copy is restricted to in-frame clones and leaves out a portion. The sample lists about 170,000 clones, about 89% occurring once. Sequencing input: peripheral blood. The origin of the receptors is a man between 65 and 85 years old with acute or convalescent COVID-19. The CDR3 runs from the conserved cysteine through the conserved F or W.

v_call cdr3_length cdr3_aa
TRBV28 16 CASSSATGGRLYGYTF
TRBV6-4 15 CASSEELGAENEQFF
TRBV3-1/TRBV3-2 15 CASTIWGAGGGEQYF
TRBV5-5 19 CASSTTPTRTGIVNSPLHF
TRBV28 15 CASSFTSGLYSPLHF
TRBV12-3/TRBV12-4 12 CASSLVSDTQYF
TRBV11-2 15 CASSSLAGVGDTQYF
TRBV27 12 CASSRLGLSYTF
TRBV2 13 CASRGLAHNEQFF
TRBV5-6 15 CASSLRSVQLWGYTF
TRBV23-1 15 CASFSGEGSYNEQFF
TRBV28 12 CASSPPGFGYTF
TRBV11-2 14 CASSLSGGEETQYF
TRBV6-5 13 CASSYLRRYGYTF
TRBV29-1 15 CSARPLAGPTGELFF
TRBV28 12 CASQGTYNEQFF
TRBV4-3 14 CASSQDWSTGELFF
TRBV23-1 15 CASSRGLAGYNEQFF
TRBV7-6 15 CASSPWTGGSYEQYF
TRBV28 12 CASSLGSWEQYF
TRBV9 18 CASSVSHSRDRVSTEAFF
TRBV10-2 15 CASSIHRGAGDEQFF
TRBV15 15 CATSISRGLGQPQHF
TRBV5-1 15 CASSFPAGGTGELFF
TRBV6-4 15 CASSVWTSDYNEQFF
TRBV5-6 16 CASSLQGAGATSGMFF
TRBV5-5 14 CASSLSQANSPLHF
TRBV28 14 CASSLGAAYYGYTF
TRBV30 12 CACHRGGYTQYF
TRBV6-5 14 CASRPDSSNYGYTF
TRBV28 13 CASRRVLRETQYF
TRBV7-6 18 CASSFTEGAGYSNQPQHF
TRBV4-3 14 CASSHLQGAYEQYF
TRBV19 14 CASTTDTGLGGYTF
TRBV4-3 16 CASSPRDRATNEKLFF
TRBV18 14 CASLSGTGPDTQYF
TRBV21-1 11 CARTGPGGYTF
TRBV6-2/TRBV6-3 16 CASSYPLGQGKYEQYF
TRBV5-4 15 CASSLKGLSYNEQFF